This TCR beta chain was captured in a study of blood T cells in healthy people across ages. Overall study results and limits: Percentage of naive T cells showed a strong correlation with TCR beta diversity. Without sorted subsets, naive and antigen-experienced compartments could not be conclusively compared.

Germline V lookup: CDR1 MDHEN, CDR2 SYDVKM. There are 17 residues in the CDR3. The V end was cut by 1 base, the J end by 0 bases, with 15 bases between. Every donor contributed about 10 milliliters of peripheral blood by blood draw. A second PCR, run for 7 to 11 cycles, used a sample-barcoded 5' primer plus a J-beta primer mix. With 12 random nucleotides, a template-switch adaptor tagged each individual cDNA molecule. A single record per CDR3 protein comes from TCRdb applying MiXCR to the 5' RACE reads. The table has some 880,000 distinct CDR3 sequences, about 37% seen once. Regarding this clonotype: Its specificity is not known.

This TCR was sampled from a man aged 18-30 years in good health. Input material: blood. The V gene is TRBV28, the J gene TRBJ1-1; D gene unclear. CDR3 loop: CASSLYPPRTVNTEAFF. Here the CDR3 DNA reads TGTGCCAGCAGTTTATATCCCCCTCGGACGGTGAACACTGAAGCTTTCTTT.